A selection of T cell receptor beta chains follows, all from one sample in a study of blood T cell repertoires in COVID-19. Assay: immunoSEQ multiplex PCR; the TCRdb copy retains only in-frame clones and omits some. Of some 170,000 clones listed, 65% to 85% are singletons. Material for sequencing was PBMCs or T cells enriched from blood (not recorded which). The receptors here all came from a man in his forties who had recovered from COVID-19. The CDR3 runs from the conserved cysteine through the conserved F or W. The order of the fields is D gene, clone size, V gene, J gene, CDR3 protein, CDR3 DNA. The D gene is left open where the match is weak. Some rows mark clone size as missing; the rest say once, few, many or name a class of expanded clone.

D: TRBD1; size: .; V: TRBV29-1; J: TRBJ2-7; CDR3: CSVVKGTGIYEQYF; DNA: TGCAGCGTTGTTAAAGGGACAGGGATCTACGAGCAGTACTTC
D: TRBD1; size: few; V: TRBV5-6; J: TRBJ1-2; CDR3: CASSQIDRANYGYTF; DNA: TGTGCCAGCAGCCAAATCGACAGGGCAAACTATGGCTACACCTTC
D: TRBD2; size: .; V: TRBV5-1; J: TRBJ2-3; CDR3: CASSTGGLAGGPRTDTQYF; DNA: TGCGCCAGCAGTACCGGCGGACTAGCGGGGGGGCCAAGGACAGATACGCAGTATTTT
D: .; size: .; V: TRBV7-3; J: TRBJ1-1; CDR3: CASSLVGPLMEGNTEAFF; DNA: TGTGCCAGCAGCTTAGTAGGACCCTTGATGGAGGGGAACACTGAAGCTTTCTTT
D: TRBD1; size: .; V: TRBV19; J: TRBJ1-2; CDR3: CASSRDSGYTF; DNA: TGTGCCAGTAGCAGGGACAGCGGCTACACCTTC
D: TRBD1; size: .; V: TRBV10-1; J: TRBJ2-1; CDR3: CASSEGDRGMQFF; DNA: TGCGCCAGCTCCGAAGGTGACAGGGGGATGCAGTTCTTC
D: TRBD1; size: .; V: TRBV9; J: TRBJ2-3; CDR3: CASSPRGTGVADTQYF; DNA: TGTGCCAGCAGCCCCCGGGGGACAGGGGTAGCAGATACGCAGTATTTT
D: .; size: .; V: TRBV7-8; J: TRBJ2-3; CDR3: CASSSRPRTGTRSTDTQYF; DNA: TGTGCCAGCAGCTCCCGCCCTCGGACCGGGACAAGGAGCACAGATACGCAGTATTTT
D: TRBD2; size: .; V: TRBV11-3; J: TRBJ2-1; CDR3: CASSFSDAGGRNEQFF; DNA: TGTGCCAGCAGCTTTTCTGATGCGGGGGGGCGGAATGAGCAGTTCTTC
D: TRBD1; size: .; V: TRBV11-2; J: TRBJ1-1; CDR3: CASSLVAGQGMNTEAFF; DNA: TGTGCCAGCAGCTTAGTTGCGGGACAGGGAATGAACACTGAAGCTTTCTTT
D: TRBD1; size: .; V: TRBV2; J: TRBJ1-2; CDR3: CASSLGQGYDGYTF; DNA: TGTGCCAGCAGTCTTGGACAGGGATACGATGGCTACACCTTC
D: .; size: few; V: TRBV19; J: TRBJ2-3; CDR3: CASSSQETASTDTQYF; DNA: TGTGCCAGTAGTAGCCAGGAAACCGCTAGCACAGATACGCAGTATTTT
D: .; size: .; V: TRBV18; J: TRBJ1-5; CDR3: CASSPSSGSNQPQHF; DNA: TGTGCCAGCTCACCCTCGTCGGGTTCCAATCAGCCCCAGCATTTT
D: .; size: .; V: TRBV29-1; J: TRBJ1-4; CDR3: CSAHSNEKLFF; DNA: TGCAGTGCTCACAGTAATGAAAAACTGTTTTTT
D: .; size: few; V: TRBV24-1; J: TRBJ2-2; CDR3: CATSDAPGLDRNTGELFF; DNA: TGTGCCACCAGTGATGCCCCCGGGCTGGACAGGAACACCGGGGAGCTGTTTTTT
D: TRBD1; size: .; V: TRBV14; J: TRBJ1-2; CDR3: CASSQAAGGFGYTF; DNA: TGTGCCAGCAGCCAAGCCGCAGGGGGCTTTGGCTACACCTTC
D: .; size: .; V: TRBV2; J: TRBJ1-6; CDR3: CASSDGVNSPLHF; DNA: TGTGCCAGCAGTGACGGGGTTAATTCACCCCTCCACTTT
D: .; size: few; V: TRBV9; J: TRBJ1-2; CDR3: CASSASTGTYYGYTF; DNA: TGTGCCAGCAGCGCAAGCACAGGAACCTACTATGGCTACACCTTC
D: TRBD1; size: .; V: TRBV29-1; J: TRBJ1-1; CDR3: CSVDLQGANTEAFF; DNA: TGCAGCGTTGACTTACAGGGGGCGAACACTGAAGCTTTCTTT
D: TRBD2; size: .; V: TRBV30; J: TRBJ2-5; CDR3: CAWSGGGLRETQYF; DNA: TGTGCCTGGAGTGGCGGGGGGCTGCGGGAGACCCAGTACTTC
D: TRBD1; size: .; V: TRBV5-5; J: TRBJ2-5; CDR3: CASSPGGTGGETQYF; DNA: TGTGCCAGCAGCCCGGGAGGGACAGGGGGCGAGACCCAGTACTTC
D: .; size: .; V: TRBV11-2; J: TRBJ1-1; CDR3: CASSLAGRNTEAFF; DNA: TGTGCCAGCAGCTTAGCGGGTCGGAACACTGAAGCTTTCTTT
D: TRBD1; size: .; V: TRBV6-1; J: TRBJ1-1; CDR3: CASSGRGQGTEAFF; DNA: TGTGCCAGCAGTGGGAGGGGGCAGGGCACTGAAGCTTTCTTT
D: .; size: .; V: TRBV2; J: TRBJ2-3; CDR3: CASSSRAVTDTQYF; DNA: TGTGCCAGCAGTTCTAGAGCGGTCACAGATACGCAGTATTTT
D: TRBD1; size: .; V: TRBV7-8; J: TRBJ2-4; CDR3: CASSLRGGAVKNIQYF; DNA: TGTGCCAGCAGCTTACGAGGGGGCGCGGTCAAAAACATTCAGTACTTC
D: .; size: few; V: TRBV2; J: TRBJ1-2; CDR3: CASSVPGGGYDYGYTF; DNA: TGTGCCAGCAGTGTACCCGGTGGAGGGTACGACTATGGCTACACCTTC
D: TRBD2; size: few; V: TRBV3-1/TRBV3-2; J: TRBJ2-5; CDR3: CASSLASGIGTQYF; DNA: TGTGCCAGCAGTCTGGCTAGCGGGATAGGGACCCAGTACTTC
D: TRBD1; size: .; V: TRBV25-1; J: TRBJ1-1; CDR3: CASSEFGTGETEAFF; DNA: TGTGCCAGCAGTGAATTCGGGACAGGGGAGACTGAAGCTTTCTTT
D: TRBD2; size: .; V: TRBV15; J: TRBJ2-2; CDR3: CATSRSARGVANTGELFF; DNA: TGTGCCACCAGCAGATCGGCCCGGGGGGTGGCGAACACCGGGGAGCTGTTTTTT